The T cell receptor beta chain described here comes from a study of T-cell memory formation after mild COVID-19. TCRdb passed the 5' RACE reads through MiXCR, listing each CDR3 protein once. Of over 500,000 distinct CDR3 sequences in the sample, approximately 15% are singletons; the top ten hold 8.1%. The CDR3 has 14 amino acids. V lost 10 bases and J lost 3, with 15 bases in between. Looked up from germline, CDR1 is ENHRY and CDR2 is SYGVKD. This clonotype has only a few counts. The chain has TRBV10-3 and TRBJ2-2; D may be TRBD1 (6 bases). The clonotype was recovered from an adult woman who had mild COVID-19 (a few samples of this study predate the infection). Cell type and time point are not known. Sequences were obtained from PBMCs or a T cell subset sorted from them (not recorded which). This CDR3 reads CATKQGIDTGELFF. The DNA of the CDR3 is TGTGCCACCAAACAGGGTATTGACACCGGGGAGCTGTTTTTT.